This T cell receptor beta chain was retrieved from a study of T cell clonality in common variable immunodeficiency. Germline V gives CDR1 SGHTA, CDR2 FQGNSA. CDR3 size: 14 residues. Deletions cut 1 base from V and 4 bases from J, with 11 bases between. The method was immunoSEQ multiplex PCR; TCRdb's version includes in-frame clones alone and lacks a portion of them. This record lists over 45,000 clones, none seen once only, and the top ten clones contain around 2%. This clone was picked up many times. The read ends 3 residues early relative to the CDR3; the germline J gene fills the gap. The sequence was collected from a person aged 18 to 75 in good health. The rearrangement joins TRBV7-2 to TRBJ2-7; the D gene is possibly TRBD2 (6 bases). Input material: peripheral blood mononuclear cells. The sequenced part of the CDR3 DNA is TGTGCCAGCAGCTTAGGGGCGGGATTTTACGAG. This translates into CASSLGAGFYE. The complete CDR3 reads CASSLGAGFYEQYF.